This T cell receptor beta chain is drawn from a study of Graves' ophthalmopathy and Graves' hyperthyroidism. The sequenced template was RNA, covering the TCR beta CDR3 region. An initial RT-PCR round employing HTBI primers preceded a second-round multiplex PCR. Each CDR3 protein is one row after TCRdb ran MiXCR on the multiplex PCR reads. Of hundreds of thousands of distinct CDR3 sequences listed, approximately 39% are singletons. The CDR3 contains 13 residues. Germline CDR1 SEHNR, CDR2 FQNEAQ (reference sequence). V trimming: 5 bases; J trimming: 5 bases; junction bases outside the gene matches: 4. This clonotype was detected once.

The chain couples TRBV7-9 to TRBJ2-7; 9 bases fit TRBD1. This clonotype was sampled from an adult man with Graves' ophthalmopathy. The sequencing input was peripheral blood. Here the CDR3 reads CASSDRTGDEQYF. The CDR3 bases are TGTGCCAGCAGCGACCGGACAGGGGACGAGCAGTACTTC.